The 8 T cell receptor beta chains below were found in one sample sequenced in a study of identical twins. TCRdb ran MiXCR on the 5' RACE reads and lists one entry per CDR3 protein. The sample has 450,000 to 650,000 distinct CDR3 sequences; roughly 15% are singletons. These data were also reused for a study on yellow fever vaccine responses in identical twins.

The sample taken for sequencing was CD4+ T cells sorted from blood. These receptors were taken from a woman younger than 30 in good health.

This clonotype was seen a few times. The chain combines TRBV11-1 with TRBJ2-1, with 13 bases lining up with TRBD2. CDR1 and CDR2 from the germline V gene are SGHAT and FQDESV (reference sequence). This CDR3 has 16 amino acids. With V trimmed by 5 bases and J by 7 bases, 8 bases remained unmatched. The CDR3 region has the DNA TGTGCCAGCAGCCCCCAACTAGCGGGAGGGAGGAATGAGCAGTTCTTC. The encoded protein is CASSPQLAGGRNEQFF.

This clonotype appeared a few times. The gene calls are TRBV19 and TRBJ2-1, with 7 positions matching TRBD1. Germline V gene lookup returns CDR1 LNHDA and CDR2 SQIVND (reference sequence). The CDR3 covers 15 residues. The V gene end was trimmed by 4 bases and the J gene end by 5 bases; junction bases not matched to a gene: 8. CDR3: CASSRLGQRHNEQFF. The CDR3 DNA reads as TGTGCCAGTAGTAGACTGGGACAGAGACACAATGAGCAGTTCTTC.

This clonotype was observed a single time. J is TRBJ2-3 and V is TRBV27; 12 bases fit TRBD2. After removal of 4 bases from V and 4 bases from J, the junction contained 9 bases not matched to a gene. Germline V CDR1 and CDR2: MNHEY, SMNVEV (reference sequence). The CDR3 spans 17 residues. The CDR3 nucleotides read TGTGCCAGCAGTTGGCTGGGACTAGCGGGTGGGTCAGATACGCAGTATTTT. Encoded protein: CASSWLGLAGGSDTQYF.

This clonotype was found a few times. The chain has TRBV11-2 and TRBJ2-7; D unclear. Germline CDR1 is SGHAT and CDR2 is FQNNGV. The V end lost 4 bases, the J end lost 5 bases, and 12 bases lay between the germline ends. The CDR3 covers 13 residues. CDR3 nucleotides: TGTGCCAGCAGCTCCCGGGTATGGGACGAGCAGTACTTC. As protein: CASSSRVWDEQYF.

This clonotype was seen ten or more times. This rearrangement joins TRBV2 to TRBJ2-3; D may match TRBD1 or TRBD2 (5 bases each). V was cut by 11 bases and J by 0 bases, with 15 bases left in between. The CDR3 contains 14 residues. CDR1 and CDR2 from the germline V gene are SNHLY and FYNNEI. The CDR3, as DNA: TGTGCCGGATCTATGGGGGTTAGCACAGATACGCAGTATTTT. This codes for CAGSMGVSTDTQYF.

This clonotype was seen a few times. The chain joins TRBV7-2 to TRBJ2-1, with a weak D call TRBD2 (6 bases). The V end lost 1 base, the J end lost 5 bases, and 12 bases lay between the germline ends. The CDR3 length is 15 residues. CDR1 is SGHTA and CDR2 is FQGNSA in the germline V gene. The CDR3 reads CASSLVTGVNNEQFF. CDR3 bases: TGTGCCAGCAGCTTAGTGACGGGGGTTAACAATGAGCAGTTCTTC.

This chain connects TRBV20-1 to TRBJ2-3; 11 nucleotides match TRBD2. V was clipped by 0 bases and J by 1 base; unmatched bases: 0. The CDR3 spans 15 residues. Germline-derived CDR1 and CDR2 are DFQATT and SNEGSKA (reference sequence). The CDR3 region is CSARDSGRGTDTQYF. The CDR3, as DNA: TGCAGTGCTAGAGATAGCGGGAGGGGCACAGATACGCAGTATTTT.

This clonotype was counted a few times. The V and J genes are TRBV24-1 and TRBJ2-7; 8 nucleotides agree with TRBD1. V was pared by 7 bases and J by 5 bases, with 12 bases of the junction left unmatched. This CDR3 contains 15 residues. Germline CDR1 is KGHDR and CDR2 is SFDVKD. The CDR3 nucleotides are TGTGCCACCAGCGATGGACAGGGAAATGTACACGAGCAGTACTTC. This encodes CATSDGQGNVHEQYF.